This T cell receptor beta chain appears in the sequencing data of a study of monozygotic twins with inflammatory bowel disease. Sampling involved one blood draw (about 2.6 ml) for every donor. Researchers put TCRalpha and TCRbeta cDNA through two nested PCRs lasting 16 and 9 cycles. TCRdb reanalyzed the 5' RACE reads, giving one entry per CDR3 protein sequence and no DNA. Reported are some 210,000 distinct CDR3 sequences; the ten largest clones contain 1.5% to 2%. The TCR comes from a human donor with ulcerative colitis or Crohn's disease, or a healthy co-twin of an affected twin (not recorded which). Material: blood.

The CDR3: CASSLVVNTEAFF. The chain uses TRBV5-1 and TRBJ1-1. This CDR3 region has 13 residues. The germline V gene has CDR1 SGHRS and CDR2 YFSETQ.